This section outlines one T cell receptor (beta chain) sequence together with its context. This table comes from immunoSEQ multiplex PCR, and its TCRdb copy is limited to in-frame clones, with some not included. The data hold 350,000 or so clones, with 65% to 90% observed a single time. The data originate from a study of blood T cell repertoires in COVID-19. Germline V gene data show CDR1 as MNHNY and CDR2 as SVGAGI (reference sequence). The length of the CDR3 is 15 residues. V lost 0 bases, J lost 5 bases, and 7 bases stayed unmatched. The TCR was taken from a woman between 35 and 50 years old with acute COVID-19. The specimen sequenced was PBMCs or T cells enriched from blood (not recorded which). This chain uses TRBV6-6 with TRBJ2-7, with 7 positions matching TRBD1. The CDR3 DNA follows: TGTGCCAGCAGTTACTCTACAGGGGAAGTCGACGAGCAGTACTTC. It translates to CASSYSTGEVDEQYF.